This note documents a single T cell receptor beta chain sequence. Researchers ran the PCR with 60 Vbeta and 13 Jbeta primers. The table came from immunoSEQ multiplex PCR; TCRdb's copy has only in-frame clones and leaves some out. Altogether 100,000 to 150,000 clones are present, more than 80% being singletons, with the ten largest covering 3.3%. This specimen belongs to a study of cytomegalovirus exposure and HLA in healthy donors. Trimming cost V 5 bases and J 9 bases, with 14 bases left between them. The CDR3 has 14 residues. Germline-derived CDR1 and CDR2 are SEHNR and FQNEAQ (reference sequence). Participants comprised healthy donors of bone marrow.

This TCR was recovered from a male donor in good health and CMV-seronegative. The genes are TRBV7-9 and TRBJ1-6; D gene uncertain. Sequencing was done on a sample of PBMCs. The CDR3 DNA is TGTGCCAGCAGCCCTCGAGTTAGTGGTTCACCCCTCCACTTT. Protein product: CASSPRVSGSPLHF.